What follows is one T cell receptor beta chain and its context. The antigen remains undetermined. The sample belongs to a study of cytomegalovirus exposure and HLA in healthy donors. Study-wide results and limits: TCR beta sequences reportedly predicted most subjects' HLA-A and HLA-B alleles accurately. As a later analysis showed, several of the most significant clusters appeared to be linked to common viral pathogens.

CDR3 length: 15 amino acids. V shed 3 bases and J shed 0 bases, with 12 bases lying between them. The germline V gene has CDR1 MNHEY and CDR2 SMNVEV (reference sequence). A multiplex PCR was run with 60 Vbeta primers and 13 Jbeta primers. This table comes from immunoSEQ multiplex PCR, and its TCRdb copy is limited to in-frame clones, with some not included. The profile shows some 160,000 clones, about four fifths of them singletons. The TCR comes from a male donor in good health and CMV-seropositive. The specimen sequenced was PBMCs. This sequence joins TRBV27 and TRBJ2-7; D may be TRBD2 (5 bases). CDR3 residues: CASSLWGVNSYEQYF. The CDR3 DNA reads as TGTGCCAGCAGTTTGTGGGGAGTCAACTCCTACGAGCAGTACTTC.